This TCR beta chain was obtained from a study of PD-L1 blockade in urothelial cancer. The overall study: Patients started atezolizumab at some point between 2012 and 2014, 1,200 mg intravenously every 3 weeks. About 85% of the roughly 29 patients were men who had bladder-origin urothelial cancer. Treatment start was followed by blood analysis at 3 weeks (second dose) and again at 6 weeks.

Synthetically made TCR analog templates were put into each PCR as spikes. The data were produced by immunoSEQ multiplex PCR, yet TCRdb's version contains in-frame clones alone and is incomplete. The sample records some 110,000 clones, around 89% being singletons. Trimming pared 6 bases from V and 2 bases from J, leaving 14 bases between. Germline-derived CDR1 and CDR2 are MDHEN and SYDVKM. This CDR3 comprises 15 residues. As for time point: peripheral blood 6 weeks after treatment start. The V call is TRBV28, the J call TRBJ1-5; D is undetermined. This sequence was found in a man in his fifties or sixties with urothelial cancer. This material consisted of PBMCs, taken around atezolizumab (anti-PD-L1) treatment. The CDR3 reads CASSPPALGNQPQHF. DNA for the CDR3: TGTGCCAGCAGCCCCCCAGCGCTCGGCAATCAGCCCCAGCATTTT.